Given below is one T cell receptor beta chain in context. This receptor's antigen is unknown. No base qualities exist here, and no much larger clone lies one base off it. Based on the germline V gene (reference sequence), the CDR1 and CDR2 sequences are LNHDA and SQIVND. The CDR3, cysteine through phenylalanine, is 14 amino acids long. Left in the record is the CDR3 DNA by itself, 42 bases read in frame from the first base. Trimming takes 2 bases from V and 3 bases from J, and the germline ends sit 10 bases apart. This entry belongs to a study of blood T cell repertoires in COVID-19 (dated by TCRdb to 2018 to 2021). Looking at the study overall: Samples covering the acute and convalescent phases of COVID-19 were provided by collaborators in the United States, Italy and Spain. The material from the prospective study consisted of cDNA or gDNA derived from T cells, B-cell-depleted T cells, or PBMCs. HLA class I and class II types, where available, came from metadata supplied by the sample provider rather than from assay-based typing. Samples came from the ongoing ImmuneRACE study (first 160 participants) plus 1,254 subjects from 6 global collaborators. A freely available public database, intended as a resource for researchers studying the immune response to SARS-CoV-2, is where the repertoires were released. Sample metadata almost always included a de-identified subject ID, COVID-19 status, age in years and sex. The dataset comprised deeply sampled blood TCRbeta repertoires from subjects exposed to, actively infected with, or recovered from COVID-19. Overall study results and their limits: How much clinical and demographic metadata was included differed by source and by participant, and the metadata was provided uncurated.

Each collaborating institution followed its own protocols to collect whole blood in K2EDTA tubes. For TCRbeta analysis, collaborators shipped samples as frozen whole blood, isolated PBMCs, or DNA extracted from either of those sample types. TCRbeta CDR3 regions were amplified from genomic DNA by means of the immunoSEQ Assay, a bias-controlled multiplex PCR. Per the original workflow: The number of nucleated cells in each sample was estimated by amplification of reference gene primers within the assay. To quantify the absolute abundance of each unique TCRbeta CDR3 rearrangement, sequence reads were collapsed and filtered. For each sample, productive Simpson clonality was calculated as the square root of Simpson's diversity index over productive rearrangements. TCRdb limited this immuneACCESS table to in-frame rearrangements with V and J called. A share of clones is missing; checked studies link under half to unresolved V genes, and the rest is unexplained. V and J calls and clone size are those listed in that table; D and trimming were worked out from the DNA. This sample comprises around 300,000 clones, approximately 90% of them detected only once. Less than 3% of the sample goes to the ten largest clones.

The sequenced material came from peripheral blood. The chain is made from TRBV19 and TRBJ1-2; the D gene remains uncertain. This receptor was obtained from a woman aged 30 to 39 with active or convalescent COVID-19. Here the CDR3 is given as CASSITGVHYGYTF. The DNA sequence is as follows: TGTGCCAGTAGTATAACCGGGGTTCACTATGGCTACACCTTC.